This TCR beta chain was recovered during a study of T cell responses to AZD1222 COVID-19 vaccine. This CDR3 is 15 amino acids long. V was cut by 3 bases and J by 3 bases, with 17 bases left in between. Germline CDR1 DFQATT, CDR2 SNEGSKA (reference sequence). About this clone itself: Its target is not known.

TCRdb keeps only in-frame clones here, not all; method: immunoSEQ multiplex PCR. The repertoire consists of 130,000 or so clones, with 93% occurring once and the leading ten covering roughly 0.9%. The study's findings and limits: Seropositive at baseline were only a handful of AZD1222 recipients. There were mostly white British donors and more females than males, and clonal diversity was possibly underestimated. Close to half of spike-specific TCRs reportedly recognize unmutated variant regions. Spike-specific TCR breadth and depth were elevated following two AZD1222 doses.

The receptor was isolated from an adult in good health. The rearrangement links TRBV20-1 to TRBJ1-2; weak D call: TRBD1 (5 bases). The sample was peripheral blood, taken on day 0 of AZD1222 vaccination. The CDR3 DNA reads TGCAGTGCTAGTAGCGGACACCTAGGGGACTATGGCTACACCTTC. Its translation: CSASSGHLGDYGYTF.